Below, 21 T cell receptor beta chains from the same sample are listed, as sequenced in a study of T-cell reconstitution after alpha-beta-depleted transplantation in children. General study findings and limits: Fresh T-cell production supplied most of the T-cell counts and diversity seen one year after transplant.

The authors prepared the TCRbeta library with unique molecular identifiers. A single record per CDR3 protein comes from TCRdb applying MiXCR to the PCR reads. Of about 300,000 distinct CDR3 sequences listed, 7.5% to 9% are singletons. These receptors have no identified antigens. This specimen was peripheral blood, taken 360 days after TCRalphabeta/CD19-depleted stem cell transplant. The receptor set was obtained from a female patient under 10 years old who had a stem cell transplant for Fanconi anemia, so the T cells may come from the graft donor.

The chain carries TRBV4-1 and TRBJ1-1; D unclear. The ends were cut back, 5 bases at V and 0 bases at J, with 10 bases in the middle. Germline V gives CDR1 MGHRA, CDR2 YSYEKL. The CDR3 is 14 residues long. CDR3 in DNA: TGCGCCAGCAGCGTAAACCCGTTGAACACTGAAGCTTTCTTT. Translation gives CASSVNPLNTEAFF.

This clonotype was observed at least ten times. This rearrangement joins TRBV16 to TRBJ2-7; TRBD1 or TRBD2 may be the D gene (6 bases each). Between the trimmed V and J ends, which lost 4 bases and 3 bases, there was a span of 13 bases. The CDR3 sequence is 14 residues long. CDR1 and CDR2 from the germline V gene are KGHSY and FQNENV. The CDR3 DNA reads TGTGCCAGCAGCCCAGGGGACGGGAGCTACGAGCAGTACTTC. The encoded protein is CASSPGDGSYEQYF.

This clonotype was found many times. Written as DNA, the CDR3 is TGTGCCAGCAGCTTAGGAGAGGGCTTATCGAACACTGAAGCTTTCTTT. Encoded protein: CASSLGEGLSNTEAFF. The chain links TRBV7-6 to TRBJ1-1; D remains unclear. CDR3 length equals 16 residues. The V gene's germline CDR1 is SGHVS and CDR2 FNYEAQ. The V gene lost 1 base and the J gene lost 1 base, with 13 bases spanning the gap. Full variable domain (remainder filled in from reference TRBV7-6 and TRBJ1-1): GAGVSQSPRYKVTKRGQDVALRCDPISGHVSLYWYRQALGQGPEFLTYFNYEAQQDKSGLPNDRFSAERPEGSISTLTIQRTEQRDSAMYRCASSLGEGLSNTEAFFGQGTRLTVV.

CDR3 sequence: CASSADRAETQYF. The CDR3 nucleotides read TGTGCCAGCAGCGCGGACAGGGCTGAGACCCAGTACTTC. This rearrangement joins TRBV5-4 to TRBJ2-5; 8 nucleotides agree with TRBD1. This CDR3 spans 13 amino acids. The germline V gene has CDR1 SGHNT and CDR2 YYREEE (reference sequence). With 4 bases clipped from V and 5 bases from J, the junction kept 4 bases outside the gene matches.

This clonotype appeared many times. V is TRBV15 and J is TRBJ2-7; D is possibly TRBD2 (6 bases). The V gene lost 5 bases and the J gene lost 0 bases, with 11 bases spanning the gap. The CDR3 is 14 residues long. The germline V gene encodes CDR1 LNHNV and CDR2 YYDKDF (reference sequence). CDR3 sequence: CATSPGGSSYEQYF. CDR3 coding DNA: TGTGCCACCAGCCCTGGAGGGAGCTCCTACGAGCAGTACTTC.

This clonotype showed up just a few times. The chain is built from TRBV5-1 and TRBJ2-1; D gene uncertain. CDR3 size: 13 residues. CDR1 SGHRS and CDR2 YFSETQ come from the germline V gene. Trimming took 4 bases from V and 12 from J, leaving 17 bases between them. CDR3 sequence: CASSDNSLLVQFF. Here the CDR3 DNA reads TGCGCCAGCAGCGACAACAGCTTACTGGTGCAGTTCTTC.

This clonotype was detected many times. The V and J genes are TRBV12-3 or TRBV12-4 and TRBJ1-5; 7 positions match TRBD1. V trimming: 8 bases; J trimming: 1 base; junction bases outside the gene matches: 5. This CDR3 comprises 14 residues. CDR3 coding DNA: TGTGCCAGCTCCAGGGGGGCAAGCAATCAGCCCCAGCATTTT. Its translation is CASSRGASNQPQHF.

This clonotype was seen ten or more times. V gene TRBV5-1 combines with J gene TRBJ2-3; weak D call: TRBD2 (6 bases). Germline values: CDR1 SGHRS, CDR2 YFSETQ. This CDR3 comprises 14 residues. The ends were cut back, 4 bases at V and 4 bases at J, with 13 bases in the middle. The CDR3 bases are TGCGCCAGCAGCCCGGGGGACCCCCCAGATACGCAGTATTTT. As protein: CASSPGDPPDTQYF.

Many counts were recorded for this clonotype. The gene calls are TRBV27 and TRBJ2-7; possible D gene TRBD2, 6 bases. CDR3 length equals 15 residues. V shed 3 bases and J shed 2 bases, with 14 bases lying between them. Germline CDR1 and CDR2: MNHEY and SMNVEV (reference sequence). The CDR3 is CASSLTRVPAYEQYF. The CDR3 DNA is TGTGCCAGCAGTTTGACTAGAGTCCCAGCCTACGAGCAGTACTTC.

This clonotype was seen repeatedly, ten times or more. V and J are TRBV18 and TRBJ1-6, with 10 nucleotides matching TRBD1. V was clipped by 6 bases and J by 7 bases; unmatched bases: 3. The CDR3 extends over 14 amino acids. CDR1 is KGHSH and CDR2 is LQKENI in the germline V gene. The CDR3 coding sequence is TGTGCCAGCTCGTGGGACAGGGGAAATTCACCCCTCCACTTT. It is translated as CASSWDRGNSPLHF.

The V call is TRBV5-6, the J call TRBJ2-2; D remains unclear. Germline V gene sequence: CDR1 SGHDT, CDR2 YYEEEE. The length of the CDR3 is 14 residues. V lost 9 bases and J lost 7, with 19 bases in between. CDR3 DNA sequence: TGTGCCATGAGCTCCGGGCCTCTCTGCGGGGAGCTGTTTTTT. Translating gives CAMSSGPLCGELFF.

This clonotype has ten or more counts. The chain combines TRBV28 with TRBJ1-1; D is possibly TRBD1 (5 bases). Looked up from germline, CDR1 is MDHEN and CDR2 is SYDVKM. The CDR3 covers 15 residues. V was trimmed by 5 bases and J by 1 base, leaving 14 bases between them. The CDR3, as DNA: TGTGCCAGCAGTGGGGTCCCTCAGGGGAACACTGAAGCTTTCTTT. This gives the protein CASSGVPQGNTEAFF.

Ten or more counts support this clonotype. The chain joins TRBV5-6 to TRBJ1-1; D not resolved. CDR3 size: 13 residues. Germline V gene data show CDR1 as SGHDT and CDR2 as YYEEEE. With 1 base removed from V and 3 bases from J, the gap between germline ends came to 7 bases. In DNA form, the CDR3 reads TGTGCCAGCAGCTTGCGGCAGTACACTGAAGCTTTCTTT. Translation gives CASSLRQYTEAFF.

The gene calls are TRBV7-3 and TRBJ2-3, with D perhaps TRBD2 (6 bases). V shed 5 bases and J shed 3 bases, with 15 bases lying between them. Germline CDR1 and CDR2: SGHTA and FQGTGA. This CDR3 region has 15 residues. The DNA of the CDR3 is TGTGCCAGCAGCCCGGTTGGCGGGACGACAGATACGCAGTATTTT. This codes for CASSPVGGTTDTQYF.

This clonotype was detected many times. The chain couples TRBV7-9 to TRBJ1-1, with D unresolved. Germline CDR1 and CDR2: SEHNR and FQNEAQ (reference sequence). This CDR3 contains 13 residues. The V end was cut by 1 base, the J end by 4 bases, with 7 bases between. CDR3 nucleotides: TGTGCCAGCAGCTTAGGTCTGGGCACTGAAGCTTTCTTT. Amino acids: CASSLGLGTEAFF.

A few counts support this clonotype. The chain combines TRBV28 with TRBJ2-7, with 7 bases lining up with TRBD1. This CDR3 contains 16 residues. Looked up from germline, CDR1 is MDHEN and CDR2 is SYDVKM. The V gene end was trimmed by 2 bases and the J gene end by 0 bases; junction bases not matched to a gene: 7. CDR3 coding DNA: TGTGCCAGCAGTTTAGCCACAGGGGCTAACTCCTACGAGCAGTACTTC. Protein sequence: CASSLATGANSYEQYF.

Ten or more counts support this clonotype. The V gene is TRBV7-9, the J gene TRBJ1-2; D ambiguous. V lost 2 bases and J 0 bases, leaving 10 bases between the germline ends. Germline CDR1 SEHNR, CDR2 FQNEAQ (reference sequence). CDR3 length: 15 residues. The CDR3: CASSLRGEANYGYTF. In DNA, the CDR3 is TGTGCCAGCAGCTTACGGGGTGAAGCTAACTATGGCTACACCTTC. The full variable domain, its missing parts supplied by reference TRBV7-9 and TRBJ1-2, is DTGVSQNPRHKITKRGQNVTFRCDPISEHNRLYWYRQTLGQGPEFLTYFQNEAQLEKSRLLSDRFSAERPKGSFSTLEIQRTEQGDSAMYLCASSLRGEANYGYTFGSGTRLTVV.

This clonotype was seen a few times. The V and J genes are TRBV20-1 and TRBJ1-6; unclear D gene. Trimming stripped 5 bases from V and 6 bases from J, with 14 bases between. Per the germline V gene, CDR1 is DFQATT and CDR2 is SNEGSKA (reference sequence). The CDR3 has 14 amino acids. In DNA form, the CDR3 reads TGCAGTGCTCATCGGCAAGGGATTAATTCACCCCTCCACTTT. As protein: CSAHRQGINSPLHF.

This clonotype was picked up many times. In nucleotides, the CDR3 is TGCAGTGCTAGAGTTCGTGGGAGGAATACGCAGTATTTT. Residues: CSARVRGRNTQYF. The chain joins TRBV20-1 to TRBJ2-3, with D perhaps matching TRBD2 (6 bases). The CDR3 is 13 amino acids. Germline CDR1 reads DFQATT; CDR2 reads SNEGSKA (reference sequence). V lost 1 base to trimming and J lost 7 bases, with 12 bases between them.

This clonotype showed up many times. The V and J genes are TRBV12-3 or TRBV12-4 and TRBJ2-1; D gene ambiguous. Between the trimmed V and J ends, which lost 6 bases and 5 bases, there was a span of 17 bases. The CDR3 is 15 residues long. This CDR3 is CASSILAASNNEQFF. CDR3 DNA sequence: TGTGCCAGCAGCATCCTCGCGGCTTCAAACAATGAGCAGTTCTTC.

This clonotype was counted ten times or more. V and J are TRBV6-5 and TRBJ2-3, with 7 bases lining up with TRBD1. From germline, CDR1 is MNHEY and CDR2 SVGAGI. The CDR3 consists of 15 residues. V gave up 0 bases and J gave up 3 bases; unmatched junction bases: 3. The DNA for the CDR3 is TGTGCCAGCAGTTACTCAGGGGGCGGGACAGATACGCAGTATTTT. It yields the protein CASSYSGGGTDTQYF.